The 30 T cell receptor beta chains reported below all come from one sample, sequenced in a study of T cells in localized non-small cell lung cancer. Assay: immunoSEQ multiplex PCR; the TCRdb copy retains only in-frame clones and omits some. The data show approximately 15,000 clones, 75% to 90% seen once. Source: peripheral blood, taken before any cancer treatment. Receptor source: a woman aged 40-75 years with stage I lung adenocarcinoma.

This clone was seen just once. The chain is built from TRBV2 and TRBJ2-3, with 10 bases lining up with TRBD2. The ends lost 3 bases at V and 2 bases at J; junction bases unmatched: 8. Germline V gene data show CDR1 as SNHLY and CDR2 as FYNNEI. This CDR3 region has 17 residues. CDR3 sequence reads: CASSEFERGGFTDTQYF. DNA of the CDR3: TGTGCCAGCAGTGAGTTCGAGCGGGGGGGCTTCACAGATACGCAGTATTTT.

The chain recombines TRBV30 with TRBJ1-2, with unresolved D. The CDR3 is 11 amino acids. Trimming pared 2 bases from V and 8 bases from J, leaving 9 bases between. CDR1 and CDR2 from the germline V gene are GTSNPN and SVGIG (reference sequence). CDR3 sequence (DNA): TGTGCCTGGAGTCTAAGAACCGGCTACACCTTC. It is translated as CAWSLRTGYTF.

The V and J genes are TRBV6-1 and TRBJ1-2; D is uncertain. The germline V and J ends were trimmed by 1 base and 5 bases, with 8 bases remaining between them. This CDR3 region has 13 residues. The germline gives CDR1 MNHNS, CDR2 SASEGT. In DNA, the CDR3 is TGTGCCAGCAGTGAAGTTCCGGGTTATGGCTACACCTTC. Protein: CASSEVPGYGYTF.

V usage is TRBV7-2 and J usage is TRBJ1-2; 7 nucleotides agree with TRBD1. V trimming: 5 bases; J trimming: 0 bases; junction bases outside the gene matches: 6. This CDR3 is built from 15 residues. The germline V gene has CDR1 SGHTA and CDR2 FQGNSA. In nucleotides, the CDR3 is TGTGCCAGCAGCCCTGACAGGGATGCTAACTATGGCTACACCTTC. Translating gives CASSPDRDANYGYTF.

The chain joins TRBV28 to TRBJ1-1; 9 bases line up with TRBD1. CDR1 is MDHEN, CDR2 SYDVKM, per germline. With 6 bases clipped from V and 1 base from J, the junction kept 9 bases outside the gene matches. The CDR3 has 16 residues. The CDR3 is CASSLPTGGENTEAFF. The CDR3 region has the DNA TGTGCCAGCAGCCTTCCGACAGGGGGAGAGAACACTGAAGCTTTCTTT.

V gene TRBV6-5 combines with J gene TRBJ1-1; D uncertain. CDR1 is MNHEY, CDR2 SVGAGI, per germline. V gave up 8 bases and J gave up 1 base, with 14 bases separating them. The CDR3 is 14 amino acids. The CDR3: CASEPGWQNTEAFF. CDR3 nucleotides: TGTGCCAGCGAACCGGGTTGGCAGAACACTGAAGCTTTCTTT.

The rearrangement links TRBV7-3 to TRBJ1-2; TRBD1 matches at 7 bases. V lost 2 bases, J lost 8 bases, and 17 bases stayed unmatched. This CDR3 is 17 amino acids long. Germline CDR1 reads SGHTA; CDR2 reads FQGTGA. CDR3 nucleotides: TGTGCCAGCAGCTTACGACCGGGACAGTCCGGCGGGTTAGGCTACACCTTC. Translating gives CASSLRPGQSGGLGYTF.

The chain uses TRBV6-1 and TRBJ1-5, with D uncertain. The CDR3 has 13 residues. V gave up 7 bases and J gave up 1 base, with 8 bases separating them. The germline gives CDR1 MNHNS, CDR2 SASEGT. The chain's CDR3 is CASTERSNQPQHF. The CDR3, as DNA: TGTGCCAGCACCGAACGGAGCAATCAGCCCCAGCATTTT.

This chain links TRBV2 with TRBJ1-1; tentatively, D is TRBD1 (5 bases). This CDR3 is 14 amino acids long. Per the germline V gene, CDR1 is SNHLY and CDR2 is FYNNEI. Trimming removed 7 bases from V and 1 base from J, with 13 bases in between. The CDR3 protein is CASNLGQQNTEAFF. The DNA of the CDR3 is TGTGCCAGCAATTTGGGGCAGCAGAACACTGAAGCTTTCTTT.

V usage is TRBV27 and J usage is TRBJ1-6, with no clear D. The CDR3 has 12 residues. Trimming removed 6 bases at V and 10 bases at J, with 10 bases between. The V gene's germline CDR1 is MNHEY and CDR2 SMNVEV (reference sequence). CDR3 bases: TGTGCCAGCAGGACGATGGAGTCACCCCTCCACTTT. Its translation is CASRTMESPLHF.

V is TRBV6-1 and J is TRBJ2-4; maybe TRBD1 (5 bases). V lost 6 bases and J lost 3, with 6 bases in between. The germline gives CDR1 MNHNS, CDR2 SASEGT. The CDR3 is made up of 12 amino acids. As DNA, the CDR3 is TGTGCCAGCAGCAGGGACAAAAACATTCAGTACTTC. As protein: CASSRDKNIQYF.

CDR3 region: CASSLIGVEDTQYF. DNA of the CDR3: TGTGCCAGCAGCTTGATCGGAGTCGAAGATACGCAGTATTTT. The rearrangement joins TRBV11-2 to TRBJ2-3; the D is unclear. Germline CDR1 SGHAT, CDR2 FQNNGV. This CDR3 spans 14 amino acids. V lost 3 bases, J lost 5 bases, and 12 bases lay in between.

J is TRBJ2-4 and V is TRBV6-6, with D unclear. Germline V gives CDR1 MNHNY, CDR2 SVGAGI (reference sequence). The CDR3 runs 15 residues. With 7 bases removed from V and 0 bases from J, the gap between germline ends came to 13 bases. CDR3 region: CASTGTQLAKNIQYF. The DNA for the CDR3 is TGTGCCAGCACCGGAACTCAATTAGCCAAAAACATTCAGTACTTC.

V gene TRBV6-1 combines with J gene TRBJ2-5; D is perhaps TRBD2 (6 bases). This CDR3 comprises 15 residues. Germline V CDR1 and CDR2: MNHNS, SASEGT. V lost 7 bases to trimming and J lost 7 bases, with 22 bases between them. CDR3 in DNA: TGTGCCAGCATTCCGAACAACAACGGGGACTGGACCCAGTACTTC. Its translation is CASIPNNNGDWTQYF.

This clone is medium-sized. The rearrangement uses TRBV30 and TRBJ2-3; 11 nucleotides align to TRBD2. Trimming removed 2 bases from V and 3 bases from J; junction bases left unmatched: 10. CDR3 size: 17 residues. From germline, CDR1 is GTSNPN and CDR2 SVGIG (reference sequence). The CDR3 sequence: CAWSLTPTSGGTDTQYF. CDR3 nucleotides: TGTGCCTGGAGTCTAACCCCTACTAGCGGGGGAACAGATACGCAGTATTTT.

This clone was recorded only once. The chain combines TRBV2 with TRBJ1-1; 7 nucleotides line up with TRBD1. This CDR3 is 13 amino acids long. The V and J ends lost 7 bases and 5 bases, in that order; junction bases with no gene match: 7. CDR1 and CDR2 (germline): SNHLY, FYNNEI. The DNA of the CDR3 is TGTGCCAGCACCCAGGGGGAAACAACTGAAGCTTTCTTT. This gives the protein CASTQGETTEAFF.

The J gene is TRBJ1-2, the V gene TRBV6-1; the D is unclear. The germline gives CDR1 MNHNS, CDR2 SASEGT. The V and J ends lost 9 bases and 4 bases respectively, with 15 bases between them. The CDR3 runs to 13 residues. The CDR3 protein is CASSSDLGYGYTF. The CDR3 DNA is TGTGCCAGTTCGTCCGATCTCGGCTATGGCTACACCTTC.

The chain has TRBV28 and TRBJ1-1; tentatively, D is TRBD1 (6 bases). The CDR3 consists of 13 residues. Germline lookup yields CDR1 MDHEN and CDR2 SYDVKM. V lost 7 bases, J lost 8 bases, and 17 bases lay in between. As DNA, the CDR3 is TGTGCCAGCATACTAATCTGGGGGGCAGAAGCTTTCTTT. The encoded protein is CASILIWGAEAFF.

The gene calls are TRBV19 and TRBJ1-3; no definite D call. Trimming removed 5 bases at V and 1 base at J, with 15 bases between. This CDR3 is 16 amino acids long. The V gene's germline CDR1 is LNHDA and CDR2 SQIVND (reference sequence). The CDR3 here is CASSLISEGSGNTIYF. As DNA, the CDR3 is TGTGCCAGTAGTTTGATCTCCGAAGGTTCTGGAAACACCATATATTTT. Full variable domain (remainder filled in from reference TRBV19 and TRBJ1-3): DGGITQSPKYLFRKEGQNVTLSCEQNLNHDAMYWYRQDPGQGLRLIYYSQIVNDFQKGDIAEGYSVSREKKESFPLTVTSAQKNPTAFYLCASSLISEGSGNTIYFGEGSWLTVV.

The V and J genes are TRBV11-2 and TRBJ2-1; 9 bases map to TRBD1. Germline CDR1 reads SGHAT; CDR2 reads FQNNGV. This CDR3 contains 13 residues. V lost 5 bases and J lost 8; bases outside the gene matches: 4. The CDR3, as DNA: TGTGCCAGCAGCCTCGACAGGGGGGATGAGCAGTTCTTC. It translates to CASSLDRGDEQFF.

The DNA for the CDR3 is TGTGCCAGCAGTGATAGGACAGGGGGCCGTCACAACTATGGCTACACCTTC. It specifies CASSDRTGGRHNYGYTF. The chain uses TRBV27 and TRBJ1-2; 11 bases map to TRBD1. The germline CDR1 and CDR2 sequences are MNHEY and SMNVEV (reference sequence). The CDR3 length is 17 residues. With V trimmed by 5 bases and J by 2 bases, 10 bases remained unmatched.

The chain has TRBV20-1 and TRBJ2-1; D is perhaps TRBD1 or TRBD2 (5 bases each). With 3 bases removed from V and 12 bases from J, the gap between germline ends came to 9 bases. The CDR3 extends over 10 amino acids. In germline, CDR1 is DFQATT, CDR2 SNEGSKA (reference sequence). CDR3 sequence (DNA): TGCAGTGCTAGGTCGGGGCGGCAGTTCTTC. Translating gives CSARSGRQFF.

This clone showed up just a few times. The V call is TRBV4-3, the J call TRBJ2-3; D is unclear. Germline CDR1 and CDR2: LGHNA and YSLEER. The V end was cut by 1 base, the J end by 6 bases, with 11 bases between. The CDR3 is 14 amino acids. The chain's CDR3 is CASSQVVVRDTQYF. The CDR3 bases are TGCGCCAGCAGCCAAGTCGTAGTCCGTGATACGCAGTATTTT.

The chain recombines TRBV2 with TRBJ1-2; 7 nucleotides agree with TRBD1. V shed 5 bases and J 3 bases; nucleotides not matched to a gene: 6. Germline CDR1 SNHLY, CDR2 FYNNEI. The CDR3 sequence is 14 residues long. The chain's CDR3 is CASSRQGEDYGYTF. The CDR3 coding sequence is TGTGCCAGCAGTCGACAGGGTGAGGACTATGGCTACACCTTC. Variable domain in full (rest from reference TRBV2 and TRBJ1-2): EPEVTQTPSHQVTQMGQEVILRCVPISNHLYFYWYRQILGQKVEFLVSFYNNEISEKSEIFDDQFSVERPDGSNFTLKIRSTKLEDSAMYFCASSRQGEDYGYTFGSGTRLTVV.

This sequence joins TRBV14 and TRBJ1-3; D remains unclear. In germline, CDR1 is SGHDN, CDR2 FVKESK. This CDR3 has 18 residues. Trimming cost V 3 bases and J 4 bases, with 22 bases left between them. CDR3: CASSHPTLKGRLGNTIYF. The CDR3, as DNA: TGTGCCAGCAGCCATCCTACGTTGAAGGGTCGTTTAGGAAACACCATATATTTT.

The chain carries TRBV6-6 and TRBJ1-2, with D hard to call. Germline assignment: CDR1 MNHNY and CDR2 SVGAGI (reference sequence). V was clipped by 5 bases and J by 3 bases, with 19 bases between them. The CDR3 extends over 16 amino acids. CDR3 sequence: CASSPIFSASDYGYTF. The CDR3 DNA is TGTGCCAGCAGTCCCATCTTTTCGGCATCGGACTATGGCTACACCTTC.

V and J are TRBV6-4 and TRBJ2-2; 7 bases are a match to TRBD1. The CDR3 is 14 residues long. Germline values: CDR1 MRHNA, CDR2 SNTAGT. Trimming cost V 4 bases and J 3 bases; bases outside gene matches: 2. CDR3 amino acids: CASSGRGHTGELFF. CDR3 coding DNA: TGTGCCAGCAGTGGAAGGGGGCACACCGGGGAGCTGTTTTTT.

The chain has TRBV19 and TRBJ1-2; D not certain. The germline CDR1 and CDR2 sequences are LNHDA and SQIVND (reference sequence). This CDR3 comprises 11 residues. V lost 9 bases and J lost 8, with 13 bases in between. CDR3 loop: CASERQGGYTF. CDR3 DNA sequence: TGTGCCAGCGAAAGACAAGGGGGCTACACCTTC.

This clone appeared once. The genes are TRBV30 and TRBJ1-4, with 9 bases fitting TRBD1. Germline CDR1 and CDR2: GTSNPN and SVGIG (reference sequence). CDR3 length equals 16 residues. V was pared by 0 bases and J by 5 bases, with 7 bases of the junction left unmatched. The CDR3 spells CAWSVGQGLQNEKLFF. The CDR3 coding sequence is TGTGCCTGGAGTGTGGGACAGGGCCTCCAAAATGAAAAACTGTTTTTT.

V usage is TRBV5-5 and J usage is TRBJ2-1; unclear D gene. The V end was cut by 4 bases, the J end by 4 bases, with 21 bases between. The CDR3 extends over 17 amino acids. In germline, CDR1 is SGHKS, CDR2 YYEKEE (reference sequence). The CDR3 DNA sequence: TGTGCCAGCAGCACCATCCGTCGACCCGAATTGTACAATGAGCAGTTCTTC. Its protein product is CASSTIRRPELYNEQFF.